This T cell receptor (beta chain) was recovered during a study of control samples from healthy donors and cancer patients. Some clones are missing from TCRdb's copy, which holds only in-frame ones; the method was immunoSEQ multiplex PCR. Counted here are roughly 30,000 clones, 87% occurring once; the ten biggest clones make up 1.5% to 2%. This clone was seen only a few times. After removal of 3 bases from V and 0 bases from J, the junction contained 6 bases not matched to a gene. Germline CDR1 GTSNPN, CDR2 SVGIG (reference sequence). The CDR3 contains 16 residues. J is TRBJ1-5 and V is TRBV30; 9 bases are shared with TRBD1. This TCR was sampled from a middle-aged woman with lung cancer. Sequenced: PBMCs. The CDR3 loop reads CAWRSGTGYSNQPQHF. As DNA, the CDR3 is TGTGCCTGGAGATCCGGGACAGGGTATAGCAATCAGCCCCAGCATTTT.